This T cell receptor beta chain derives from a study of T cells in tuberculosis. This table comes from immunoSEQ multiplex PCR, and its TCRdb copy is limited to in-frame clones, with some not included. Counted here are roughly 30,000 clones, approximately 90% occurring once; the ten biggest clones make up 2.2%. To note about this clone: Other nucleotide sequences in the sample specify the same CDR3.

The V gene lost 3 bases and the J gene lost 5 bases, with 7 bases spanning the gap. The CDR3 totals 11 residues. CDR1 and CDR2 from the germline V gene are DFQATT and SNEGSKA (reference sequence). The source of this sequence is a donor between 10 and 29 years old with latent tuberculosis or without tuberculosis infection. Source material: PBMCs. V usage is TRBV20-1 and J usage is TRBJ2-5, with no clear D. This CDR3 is CSASRSETQYF. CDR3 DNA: TGCAGTGCTAGCCGGTCTGAGACCCAGTACTTC.